Following are 11 T cell receptor beta chains from one sample sequenced in a study of blood T cell repertoires in COVID-19. Sequenced by immunoSEQ multiplex PCR; TCRdb stores in-frame clones only, minus some. This sample has a few hundred thousand clones; 90% occur once, and the top ten carry 2.1%. Sequencing input: peripheral blood. These receptors were collected from a woman aged 55-70 years with COVID-19, enrolled during active disease.

V usage is TRBV4-1 and J usage is TRBJ1-1; D perhaps matches TRBD1 (6 bases). The CDR3 spans 13 residues. V lost 3 bases and J 6 bases, leaving 11 bases between the germline ends. From germline, CDR1 is MGHRA and CDR2 YSYEKL. The CDR3 DNA is TGCGCCAGCAGCCATACACAGGGTCCTGAAGCTTTCTTT. It specifies CASSHTQGPEAFF.

The CDR3 loop reads CATLSRTGGYQPQHF. As DNA, the CDR3 is TGTGCCACACTGTCCCGGACAGGGGGCTATCAGCCCCAGCATTTT. The chain couples TRBV6-5 to TRBJ1-5; 11 bases align to TRBD1. CDR3 length: 15 amino acids. Losses at the gene ends were 10 bases for V and 5 bases for J; bases not matched to a gene: 10. The germline V gene encodes CDR1 MNHEY and CDR2 SVGAGI.

This clone was found once. This sequence joins TRBV11-2 and TRBJ1-4; D not resolved. The CDR3 is 15 residues long. Germline V CDR1 and CDR2: SGHAT, FQNNGV. V was shortened by 1 base and J by 2 bases, with 8 bases between the two germline ends. CDR3 bases: TGTGCCAGCAGCTTAGTCGGGGTGACTAATGAAAAACTGTTTTTT. Translated, it gives CASSLVGVTNEKLFF.

V is TRBV27 and J is TRBJ1-5; no clear D gene. The CDR3 extends over 13 amino acids. V lost 3 bases and J lost 5, with 8 bases in between. CDR1 is MNHEY, CDR2 SMNVEV, per germline (reference sequence). Here the CDR3 DNA reads TGTGCCAGCAGTTTTCAGTACGATCAGCCCCAGCATTTT. Translating it yields CASSFQYDQPQHF.

The J gene is TRBJ2-7, the V gene TRBV6-5; D is possibly TRBD1 (6 bases). V was pared by 6 bases and J by 2 bases, with 17 bases between. This CDR3 is built from 15 residues. Germline loops: CDR1 MNHEY, CDR2 SVGAGI. CDR3: CASRVGANPTYEQYF. The CDR3 DNA sequence: TGTGCCAGCAGGGTGGGGGCTAACCCAACCTACGAGCAGTACTTC.

The chain couples TRBV5-4 to TRBJ2-2; a possible D gene is TRBD1 (5 bases). Germline CDR1 and CDR2: SGHNT and YYREEE (reference sequence). Trimming left V 2 bases short and J 1 base short, with 9 bases between. CDR3 length: 15 residues. CDR3 protein: CASSFQGRNTGELFF. The CDR3 DNA follows: TGTGCCAGCAGCTTTCAGGGAAGGAACACCGGGGAGCTGTTTTTT.

For this clone: This same CDR3 is encoded by further DNA sequences in the sample. The chain employs TRBV3-1 (or the pseudogene TRBV3-2) and TRBJ1-4, with D maybe TRBD1 (5 bases). Germline-derived CDR1 and CDR2 are LGHDT and YNNKEL (reference sequence). This CDR3 region has 15 residues. Trimming cost V 0 bases and J 2 bases, with 7 bases left between them. CDR3 region: CASSQDRGTNEKLFF. For the CDR3, the DNA is TGTGCCAGCAGCCAAGATCGGGGGACTAATGAAAAACTGTTTTTT.

This rearrangement joins TRBV30 to TRBJ1-6; 10 nucleotides agree with TRBD1. The CDR3 length is 15 residues. Germline-derived CDR1 and CDR2 are GTSNPN and SVGIG (reference sequence). The V gene end was trimmed by 3 bases and the J gene end by 8 bases; junction bases not matched to a gene: 7. The CDR3 spells CAWRARDRGDSPLHF. CDR3 nucleotide sequence: TGTGCCTGGAGGGCCCGGGACAGGGGTGATTCACCCCTCCACTTT. Variable domain in full (rest from reference TRBV30 and TRBJ1-6): SQTIHQWPATLVQPVGSPLSLECTVEGTSNPNLYWYRQAAGRGLQLLFYSVGIGQISSEVPQNLSASRPQDRQFILSSKKLLLSDSGFYLCAWRARDRGDSPLHFGNGTRLTVT.

The V gene is TRBV12-3 or TRBV12-4, the J gene TRBJ2-5; no reliable D call. The CDR3 extends over 11 amino acids. Trimming pared 3 bases from V and 7 bases from J, leaving 6 bases between. CDR3 sequence: CASSFAGTQYF. The DNA of the CDR3 is TGTGCCAGCAGTTTTGCAGGGACCCAGTACTTC.

The chain joins TRBV7-8 to TRBJ2-7, with 8 bases matching TRBD1. The V gene end was trimmed by 6 bases and the J gene end by 0 bases; junction bases not matched to a gene: 7. In germline, CDR1 is SGHVS, CDR2 FQNEAQ. This CDR3 is built from 15 residues. CDR3 DNA sequence: TGTGCCAGCAGAAGCAGGGGGCTGAGCTCCTACGAGCAGTACTTC. The encoded protein is CASRSRGLSSYEQYF. Filled out from reference TRBV7-8 and TRBJ2-7, the complete variable domain reads GAGVSQSPRYKVAKRGQDVALRCDPISGHVSLFWYQQALGQGPEFLTYFQNEAQLDKSGLPSDRFFAERPEGSVSTLKIQRTQQEDSAVYLCASRSRGLSSYEQYFGPGTRLTVT.

This clone was counted only a few times. The rearrangement links TRBV5-4 to TRBJ2-7; 13 nucleotides align to TRBD2. V gave up 5 bases and J gave up 2 bases; unmatched junction bases: 1. The CDR3 spans 14 residues. Germline V gene lookup returns CDR1 SGHNT and CDR2 YYREEE (reference sequence). The CDR3 loop is CASRTSGGPYEQYF. CDR3 nucleotide sequence: TGTGCCAGCAGGACTAGCGGGGGGCCCTACGAGCAGTACTTC.